These 25 T cell receptor beta chains came from one sample sequenced in a study of CD8 T cells in ankylosing spondylitis. Via MiXCR, TCRdb re-called the 5' RACE reads, giving one row per CDR3 protein. Of about 130,000 distinct CDR3 sequences listed, 17% were seen once; the top ten hold roughly a third. Study results and limitations: The study identified a TCR beta motif of 7 or 8 highly homologous variants that appeared characteristic of ankylosing spondylitis blood.

These receptors lack a known antigen. The sequenced sample was blood, either unsorted or a sorted T cell fraction (not recorded which). The receptors stem from a male donor with ankylosing spondylitis.

The table lists this clonotype with many counts. CDR3 in amino acids: CASSPTAQTSGNTIYF. Written as DNA, the CDR3 is TGTGCCAGCAGCCCGACGGCACAGACCTCTGGAAACACCATATATTTT. The chain combines TRBV12-3 or TRBV12-4 with TRBJ1-3; D gene ambiguous. Trimming stripped 6 bases from V and 0 bases from J, with 15 bases between. This CDR3 is built from 16 residues.

This chain uses TRBV2 with TRBJ2-7, with TRBD2 as a possible D gene (7 bases). The ends were cut back, 8 bases at V and 3 bases at J, with 17 bases in the middle. The CDR3 sequence is 14 residues long. The germline CDR1 and CDR2 sequences are SNHLY and FYNNEI. The CDR3 nucleotides read TGTGCCAGCGGGGGGGCACGTGCCTACTACGAGCAGTACTTC. Translating it yields CASGGARAYYEQYF.

J is TRBJ2-3 and V is TRBV27; D unclear. CDR1 is MNHEY, CDR2 SMNVEV, per germline (reference sequence). Trimming left V 5 bases short and J 7 bases short, with 13 bases between. CDR3 length equals 13 residues. The chain's CDR3 is CASSPSVQHTQYF. The CDR3 region has the DNA TGTGCCAGCAGTCCCTCGGTGCAACATACGCAGTATTTT.

The V gene is TRBV28, the J gene TRBJ2-3, with a tentative D call TRBD2 (6 bases). The germline V gene encodes CDR1 MDHEN and CDR2 SYDVKM. V lost 10 bases, J lost 3 bases, and 20 bases lay in between. The CDR3 covers 15 residues. CDR3 protein: CATQAGSVGTDTQYF. In DNA form, the CDR3 reads TGTGCCACTCAGGCCGGGAGTGTGGGAACAGATACGCAGTATTTT. Based on the CDR3 plus reference TRBV28 and TRBJ2-3, the full variable domain is DVKVTQSSRYLVKRTGEKVFLECVQDMDHENMFWYRQDPGLGLRLIYFSYDVKMKEKGDIPEGYSVSREKKERFSLILESASTNQTSMYLCATQAGSVGTDTQYFGPGTRLTVL.

A few counts support this clonotype. The chain recombines TRBV5-6 with TRBJ2-5, with D unresolved. Germline loops: CDR1 SGHDT, CDR2 YYEEEE. Trimming shortened V by 1 base and J by 3 bases, and 10 bases separated the two germline ends. The CDR3 sequence is 14 residues long. The CDR3 bases are TGTGCCAGCAGCTTGAATGGCTGCGAAGAGACCCAGTACTTC. Its protein is CASSLNGCEETQYF. Drawing the rest from reference TRBV5-6 and TRBJ2-5, the complete variable domain is DAGVTQSPTHLIKTRGQQVTLRCSPKSGHDTVSWYQQALGQGPQFIFQYYEEEERQRGNFPDRFSGHQFPNYSSELNVNALLLGDSALYLCASSLNGCEETQYFGPGTRLLVL.

This clonotype was observed a single time. The chain combines TRBV2 with TRBJ2-4; the D gene is possibly TRBD2 (7 bases). Germline V gene sequence: CDR1 SNHLY, CDR2 FYNNEI. V dropped 8 bases and J dropped 6 bases, with 14 bases sitting between them. This CDR3 is built from 13 residues. CDR3 residues: CASFSGEGNIQYF. The CDR3, as DNA: TGTGCCAGCTTTTCAGGGGAGGGAAACATTCAGTACTTC.

This clonotype has just one count. The V gene is TRBV28, the J gene TRBJ2-7; TRBD1 is a possible D gene (6 bases). Trimming took 2 bases from V and 3 from J, leaving 11 bases between them. The germline CDR1 and CDR2 sequences are MDHEN and SYDVKM. The CDR3 extends over 14 amino acids. CDR3 sequence: CASSLRQGIYEQYF. The CDR3 DNA reads as TGTGCCAGCAGTTTACGCCAGGGGATCTACGAGCAGTACTTC.

A few counts support this clonotype. V and J are TRBV27 and TRBJ2-7; D is undetermined. The CDR3 spans 13 residues. Germline CDR1 is MNHEY and CDR2 is SMNVEV (reference sequence). Trimming shortened V by 3 bases and J by 0 bases, and 6 bases separated the two germline ends. The CDR3 spells CASSLGISYEQYF. CDR3 DNA: TGTGCCAGCAGTTTGGGCATCTCCTACGAGCAGTACTTC.

The J gene is TRBJ1-1, the V gene TRBV7-8; D might be TRBD1 (5 bases). CDR1 is SGHVS, CDR2 FQNEAQ, per germline. The V and J ends lost 2 bases and 8 bases respectively, with 15 bases between them. This CDR3 is 14 amino acids long. CDR3 bases: TGTGCCAGCAGCTTAAATTTTCAGGACAACGAAGCTTTCTTT. Protein: CASSLNFQDNEAFF.

This chain joins TRBV3-1 and TRBJ2-7; D remains unclear. Trimming removed 1 base at V and 2 bases at J, with 12 bases between. Germline CDR1 LGHDT, CDR2 YNNKEL (reference sequence). This CDR3 is 15 amino acids long. As DNA, the CDR3 is TGTGCCAGCAGCCAAGGCTTAGGACCGGCCTACGAGCAGTACTTC. The encoded protein is CASSQGLGPAYEQYF.

V is TRBV27 and J is TRBJ2-7; D possibly corresponds to TRBD1 (5 bases). V gave up 4 bases and J gave up 7 bases, with 11 bases separating them. CDR1 MNHEY and CDR2 SMNVEV come from the germline V gene (reference sequence). The CDR3 consists of 12 residues. CDR3 amino acids: CASSWAGQEQYF. CDR3 DNA: TGTGCCAGCAGTTGGGCAGGACAAGAGCAGTACTTC.

The chain links TRBV7-9 to TRBJ2-5; D may be TRBD2 (6 bases). The length of the CDR3 is 17 residues. Trimming stripped 4 bases from V and 5 bases from J, with 23 bases between. Looked up from germline, CDR1 is SEHNR and CDR2 is FQNEAQ (reference sequence). CDR3 amino acids: CASSYPRGSREWETQYF. For the CDR3, the DNA is TGTGCCAGCAGCTACCCCCGGGGGTCCCGGGAGTGGGAGACCCAGTACTTC. Full variable domain (rest looked up from reference TRBV7-9 and TRBJ2-5): DTGVSQNPRHKITKRGQNVTFRCDPISEHNRLYWYRQTLGQGPEFLTYFQNEAQLEKSRLLSDRFSAERPKGSFSTLEIQRTEQGDSAMYLCASSYPRGSREWETQYFGPGTRLLVL.

This clonotype has only a few counts. The chain links TRBV28 to TRBJ1-1; D perhaps matches TRBD1 (5 bases). There are 15 residues in the CDR3. Trimming pared 3 bases from V and 10 bases from J, leaving 21 bases between. CDR1 and CDR2 (germline): MDHEN, SYDVKM. CDR3 sequence: CASSLAGTETSGAFF. CDR3 sequence (DNA): TGTGCCAGCAGTTTGGCCGGGACGGAAACATCGGGAGCTTTCTTT.

The gene calls are TRBV27 and TRBJ2-1; TRBD2 matches 9 bases. The CDR3 is 14 amino acids. V gave up 3 bases and J gave up 7 bases; unmatched junction bases: 4. The V gene's germline CDR1 is MNHEY and CDR2 SMNVEV (reference sequence). The CDR3 nucleotides read TGTGCCAGCAGTTTGGGGACTAGCAGGAATGAGCAGTTCTTC. This gives the protein CASSLGTSRNEQFF.

The V call is TRBV9, the J call TRBJ2-7; 8 bases match TRBD2. Trimming removed 0 bases from V and 5 bases from J; junction bases left unmatched: 10. The CDR3 is made up of 16 amino acids. Looked up from germline, CDR1 is SGDLS and CDR2 is YYNGEE. The DNA of the CDR3 is TGTGCCAGCAGCGTAGGGGGTAGCGGGAAAGGGAACGAGCAGTACTTC. Amino acid sequence: CASSVGGSGKGNEQYF.

The chain links TRBV29-1 to TRBJ2-1; no definite D call. V was pared by 1 base and J by 1 base, with 11 bases between. The CDR3 sequence is 15 residues long. CDR1 and CDR2 (germline): SQVTM, ANQGSEA. CDR3 in amino acids: CSVEGAGESYNEQFF. DNA of the CDR3: TGCAGCGTTGAAGGCGCTGGGGAATCCTACAATGAGCAGTTCTTC.

This clonotype was counted only a few times. The V call is TRBV9, the J call TRBJ1-4; TRBD1 might be the D (6 bases). The CDR3 is 14 amino acids. V gave up 0 bases and J gave up 4 bases, with 7 bases separating them. CDR1 and CDR2 from the germline V gene are SGDLS and YYNGEE. The CDR3 is CASSVGGGNEKLFF. The CDR3 DNA reads TGTGCCAGCAGCGTAGGAGGGGGTAATGAAAAACTGTTTTTT.

The genes are TRBV14 and TRBJ2-3; D may be TRBD2 (5 bases). This CDR3 contains 14 residues. V was shortened by 7 bases and J by 3 bases, with 14 bases between the two germline ends. Germline CDR1 reads SGHDN; CDR2 reads FVKESK. CDR3 nucleotide sequence: TGTGCCAGCACGGACTTACGCGGGACAGATACGCAGTATTTT. Protein sequence: CASTDLRGTDTQYF.

This clonotype has a handful of counts. This chain connects TRBV7-6 to TRBJ1-1; 9 bases agree with TRBD1. The CDR3 extends over 20 amino acids. Germline loops: CDR1 SGHVS, CDR2 FNYEAQ. The trim removed 2 bases at V and 0 bases at J, leaving 16 bases unmatched. The CDR3, as DNA: TGTGCCAGCAGCTTACCGGGACAGGGACAACTCGTTTCTCTGAACACTGAAGCTTTCTTT. Amino acids: CASSLPGQGQLVSLNTEAFF.

This clonotype was detected only a few times. V usage is TRBV4-1 and J usage is TRBJ1-1; D remains unclear. Per the germline V gene, CDR1 is MGHRA and CDR2 is YSYEKL. The V and J ends lost 2 bases and 6 bases respectively, with 13 bases between them. This CDR3 comprises 14 residues. The CDR3 coding sequence is TGCGCCAGCAGCCAAAGCGGGAGTTCCGCTGAAGCTTTCTTT. Its translation is CASSQSGSSAEAFF.

The chain combines TRBV9 with TRBJ2-7, with 10 positions matching TRBD2. In germline, CDR1 is SGDLS, CDR2 YYNGEE. V lost 4 bases and J lost 2; bases outside the gene matches: 6. This CDR3 is 15 amino acids long. The CDR3 sequence is CASSRSGRYPYEQYF. CDR3 nucleotides: TGTGCCAGCAGCCGTAGCGGGAGGTACCCCTACGAGCAGTACTTC.

This clonotype was seen only a few times. V and J are TRBV29-1 and TRBJ2-1, with 11 bases lining up with TRBD2. In germline, CDR1 is SQVTM, CDR2 ANQGSEA. V shed 1 base and J 5 bases; nucleotides not matched to a gene: 7. CDR3 length equals 16 residues. The CDR3 DNA is TGCAGCGTTGAAGGAGGGCTAGCGGGAGGCGACAATGAGCAGTTCTTC. It encodes CSVEGGLAGGDNEQFF.

The rearrangement uses TRBV7-8 and TRBJ1-5; 9 positions agree with TRBD1. This CDR3 has 15 residues. CDR1 and CDR2 from the germline V gene are SGHVS and FQNEAQ. With 4 bases clipped from V and 0 bases from J, the junction kept 1 base outside the gene matches. The CDR3 nucleotides are TGTGCCAGCAGCTGGGACAGGGCTAGCAATCAGCCCCAGCATTTT. This encodes CASSWDRASNQPQHF. The whole variable domain, filled in from reference TRBV7-8 and TRBJ1-5, reads GAGVSQSPRYKVAKRGQDVALRCDPISGHVSLFWYQQALGQGPEFLTYFQNEAQLDKSGLPSDRFFAERPEGSVSTLKIQRTQQEDSAVYLCASSWDRASNQPQHFGDGTRLSIL.

This rearrangement joins TRBV2 to TRBJ1-2; TRBD1 might be the D (6 bases). Trimming left V 6 bases short and J 4 bases short, with 15 bases between. The CDR3 runs to 14 residues. Germline loops: CDR1 SNHLY, CDR2 FYNNEI. Here the CDR3 DNA reads TGTGCCAGCAGCTCCGGACAGAGTTTCTATGGCTACACCTTC. Translation: CASSSGQSFYGYTF. Full variable domain (remainder filled in from reference TRBV2 and TRBJ1-2): EPEVTQTPSHQVTQMGQEVILRCVPISNHLYFYWYRQILGQKVEFLVSFYNNEISEKSEIFDDQFSVERPDGSNFTLKIRSTKLEDSAMYFCASSSGQSFYGYTFGSGTRLTVV.

This clonotype was detected only a few times. This chain links TRBV9 with TRBJ2-1; D is undetermined. CDR1 and CDR2 (germline): SGDLS, YYNGEE. V shed 0 bases and J shed 0 bases, with 4 bases lying between them. This CDR3 is built from 14 residues. CDR3 region: CASSVGNSYNEQFF. The CDR3 DNA follows: TGTGCCAGCAGCGTAGGGAACTCCTACAATGAGCAGTTCTTC.